This T cell receptor (beta chain) was sequenced for a study of CD8+CD57+ T cells in acquired aplastic anemia. Selection for sequencing was limited to patients who had shown CD8+CD57+ cell expansion by flow cytometry. All patients had severe acquired aplastic anemia. By the time of blood sampling, patients had still received no therapy. The length of the CDR3 is 15 residues. Germline CDR1 is MGHRA and CDR2 is YSYEKL. Researchers used genomic DNA as the template to profile TCR beta VDJ and CDR3. One entry per CDR3 protein, called by TCRdb with MiXCR from the reads. This table has approximately 130,000 distinct CDR3 sequences, nearly 40% appearing once. As concerns this clonotype: Possible read error: a much larger clone is one base away.

The sample comprised sorted CD4+, CD8+, or CD8+CD57+ T cells (not recorded which) from PBMCs. The source is a human donor with aplastic anemia. V is TRBV4-1 and J is TRBJ2-2; a possible D gene is TRBD2 (5 bases). DNA for the CDR3: TGCGCCAGCAGCCAAGAAGCCAGCCCCACCGGGGAGCTGTCTTTT. It yields the protein CASSQEASPTGELSF.